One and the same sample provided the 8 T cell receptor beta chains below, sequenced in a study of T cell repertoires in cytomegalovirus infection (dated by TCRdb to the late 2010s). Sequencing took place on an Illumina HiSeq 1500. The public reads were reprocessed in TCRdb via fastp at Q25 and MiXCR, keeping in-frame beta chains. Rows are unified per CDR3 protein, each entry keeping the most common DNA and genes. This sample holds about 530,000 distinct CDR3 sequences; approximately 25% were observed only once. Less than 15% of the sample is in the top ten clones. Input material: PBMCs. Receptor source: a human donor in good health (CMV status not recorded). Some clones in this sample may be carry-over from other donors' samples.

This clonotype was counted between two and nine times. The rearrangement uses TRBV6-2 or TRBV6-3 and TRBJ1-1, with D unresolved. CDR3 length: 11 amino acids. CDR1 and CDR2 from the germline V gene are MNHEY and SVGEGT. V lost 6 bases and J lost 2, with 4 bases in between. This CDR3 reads CASRDNTEAFF. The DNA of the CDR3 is TGTGCCAGCAGAGATAACACTGAAGCTTTCTTT.

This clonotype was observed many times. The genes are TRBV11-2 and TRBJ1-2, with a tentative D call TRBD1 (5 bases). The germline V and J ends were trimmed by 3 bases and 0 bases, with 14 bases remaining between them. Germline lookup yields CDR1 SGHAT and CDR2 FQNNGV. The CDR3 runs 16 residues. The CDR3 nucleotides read TGTGCCAGCAGCTTGGCTTCCGGGACGGCTAACTATGGCTACACCTTC. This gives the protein CASSLASGTANYGYTF.

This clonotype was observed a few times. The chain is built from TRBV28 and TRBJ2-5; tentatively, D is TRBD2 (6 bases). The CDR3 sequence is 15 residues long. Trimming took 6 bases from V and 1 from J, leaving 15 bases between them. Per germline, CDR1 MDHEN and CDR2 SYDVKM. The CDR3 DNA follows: TGTGCCAGCAGCCCGACTAGTCGTTCCCAAGAGACCCAGTACTTC. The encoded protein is CASSPTSRSQETQYF.

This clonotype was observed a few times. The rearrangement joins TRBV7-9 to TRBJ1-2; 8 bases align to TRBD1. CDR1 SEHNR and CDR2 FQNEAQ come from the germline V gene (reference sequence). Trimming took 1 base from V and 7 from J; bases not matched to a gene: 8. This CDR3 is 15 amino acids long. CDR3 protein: CASSLEPTGVRGYTF. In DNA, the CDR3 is TGTGCCAGCAGCTTAGAACCGACAGGGGTTCGTGGCTACACCTTC.

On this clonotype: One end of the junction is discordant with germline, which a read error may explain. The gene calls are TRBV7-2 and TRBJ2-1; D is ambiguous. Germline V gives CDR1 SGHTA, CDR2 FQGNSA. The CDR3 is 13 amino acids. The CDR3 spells CASSPAGYNERFF. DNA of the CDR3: TGTGCCAGCAGCCCAGCTGGGTACAATGAGCGGTTCTTC.

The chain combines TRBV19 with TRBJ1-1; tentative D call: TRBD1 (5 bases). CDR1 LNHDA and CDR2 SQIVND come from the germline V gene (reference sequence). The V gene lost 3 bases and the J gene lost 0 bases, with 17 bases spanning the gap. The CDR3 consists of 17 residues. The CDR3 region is CASSIAGATPMNTEAFF. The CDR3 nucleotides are TGTGCCAGTAGTATCGCCGGGGCCACTCCCATGAACACTGAAGCTTTCTTT.

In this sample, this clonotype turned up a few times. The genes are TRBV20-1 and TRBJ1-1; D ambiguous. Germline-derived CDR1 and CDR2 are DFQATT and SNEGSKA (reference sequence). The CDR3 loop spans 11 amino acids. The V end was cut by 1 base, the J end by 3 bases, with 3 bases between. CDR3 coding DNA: TGCAGTGCTAGAGCGGACACTGAAGCTTTCTTT. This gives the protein CSARADTEAFF.

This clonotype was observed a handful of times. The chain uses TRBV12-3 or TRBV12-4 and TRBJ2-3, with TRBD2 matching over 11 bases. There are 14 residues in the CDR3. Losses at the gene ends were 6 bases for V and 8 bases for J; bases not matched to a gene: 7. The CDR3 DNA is TGTGCCAGCAGGCACGGGACTAGCGGTGGTACGCAGTATTTT. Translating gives CASRHGTSGGTQYF.